The 6 T cell receptor beta chains given below trace back to one sample, sequenced in a study of blood T cell repertoires in COVID-19. The assay was immunoSEQ multiplex PCR, and TCRdb's table has in-frame clones only and misses some. The table includes about 69,000 clones, 85% detected once. Input material: peripheral blood. The receptors derive from a man older than 75 with acute or convalescent COVID-19.

The gene calls are TRBV6-1 and TRBJ2-7; D possibly corresponds to TRBD1 (6 bases). The V gene's germline CDR1 is MNHNS and CDR2 SASEGT. The length of the CDR3 is 14 residues. The V end lost 3 bases, the J end lost 6 bases, and 15 bases lay between the germline ends. The CDR3 DNA is TGTGCCAGCAGTGAGGGGGCGGCAGGGAGCGAGCAGTACTTC. Amino acids: CASSEGAAGSEQYF.

The rearrangement joins TRBV2 to TRBJ1-3; tentatively, D is TRBD1 (5 bases). Germline-derived CDR1 and CDR2 are SNHLY and FYNNEI. The length of the CDR3 is 15 residues. V was trimmed by 5 bases and J by 2 bases, leaving 13 bases between them. The CDR3 DNA is TGTGCCAGCAGTACGAATCAGGGCGCTGGAAACACCATATATTTT. Its protein is CASSTNQGAGNTIYF.

The DNA of the CDR3 is TGTGCCAGTGGTAGCGGGAGCAGAACCGGGGAGCTGTTTTTT. As protein: CASGSGSRTGELFF. The chain recombines TRBV19 with TRBJ2-2; 9 positions match TRBD2. CDR3 length: 14 residues. The junction had 6 bases not matched to a gene; V was cut back by 8 bases and J by 5 bases. Germline loops: CDR1 LNHDA, CDR2 SQIVND (reference sequence).

The chain joins TRBV10-1 to TRBJ2-2, with 9 bases identical to TRBD1. With V trimmed by 5 bases and J by 4 bases, 5 bases remained unmatched. This CDR3 comprises 15 residues. The germline gives CDR1 WNHNN, CDR2 SYGVQD (reference sequence). In DNA, the CDR3 is TGCGCCAGCAGTCCGGGACAGGGAGGCACCGGGGAGCTGTTTTTT. It specifies CASSPGQGGTGELFF.

The chain links TRBV14 to TRBJ1-2, with D perhaps matching TRBD1 (6 bases). The V end was cut by 4 bases, the J end by 4 bases, with 13 bases between. Germline V gene data show CDR1 as SGHDN and CDR2 as FVKESK. This CDR3 is built from 14 residues. The CDR3 DNA sequence: TGTGCCAGCAGCCCAGACCGGGGGGCCTATGGCTACACCTTC. It codes for CASSPDRGAYGYTF.

The chain employs TRBV5-1 and TRBJ1-2; 9 bases line up with TRBD1. With 3 bases clipped from V and 7 bases from J, the junction kept 7 bases outside the gene matches. Germline CDR1 is SGHRS and CDR2 is YFSETQ. The CDR3 runs 14 residues. In DNA, the CDR3 is TGCGCCAGCAGCTCCCGGGACAGGGTTAGTGGCTACACCTTC. The encoded protein is CASSSRDRVSGYTF.